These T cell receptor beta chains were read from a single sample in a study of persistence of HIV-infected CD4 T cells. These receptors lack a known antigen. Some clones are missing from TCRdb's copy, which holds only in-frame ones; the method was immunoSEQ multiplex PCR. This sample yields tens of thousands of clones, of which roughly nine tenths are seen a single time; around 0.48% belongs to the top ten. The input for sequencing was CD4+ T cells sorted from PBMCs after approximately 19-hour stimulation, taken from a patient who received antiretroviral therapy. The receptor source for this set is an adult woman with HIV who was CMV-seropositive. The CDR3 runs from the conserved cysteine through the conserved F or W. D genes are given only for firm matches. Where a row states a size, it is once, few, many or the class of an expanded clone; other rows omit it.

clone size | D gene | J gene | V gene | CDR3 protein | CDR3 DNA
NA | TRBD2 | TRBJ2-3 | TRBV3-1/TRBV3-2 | CASSRGSPSTDTQYF | TGTGCCAGCAGCCGCGGGAGTCCTAGCACAGATACGCAGTATTTT
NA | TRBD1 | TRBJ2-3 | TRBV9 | CASSPTVTGARVTDTQYF | TGTGCCAGCAGCCCGACTGTTACAGGGGCCCGGGTTACAGATACGCAGTATTTT
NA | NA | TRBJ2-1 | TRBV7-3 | CASSLRGSSYNEQFF | TGTGCCAGCAGCTTAAGGGGGAGCTCCTACAATGAGCAGTTCTTC
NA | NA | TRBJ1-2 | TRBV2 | CASIEARTNYGYTF | TGTGCCAGCATTGAGGCCCGTACTAACTATGGCTACACCTTC
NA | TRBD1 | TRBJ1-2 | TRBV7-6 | CASSLGTGGNYGYTF | TGTGCCAGCAGTTTAGGGACAGGGGGGAACTATGGCTACACCTTC
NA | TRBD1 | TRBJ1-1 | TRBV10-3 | CAISEGTGGPNTEAFF | TGTGCCATCAGTGAAGGGACAGGGGGCCCGAACACTGAAGCTTTCTTT
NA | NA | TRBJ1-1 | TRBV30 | CAWGVLNTEAFF | TGTGCCTGGGGAGTCCTGAACACTGAAGCTTTCTTT
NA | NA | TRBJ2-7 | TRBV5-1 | CASNRLGSSHGEQYF | TGCGCCAGCAACCGACTTGGATCATCACACGGCGAGCAGTACTTC
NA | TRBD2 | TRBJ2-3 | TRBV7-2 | CASSLVDGGRNTQYF | TGTGCCAGCAGCTTAGTTGACGGGGGGAGGAATACGCAGTATTTT
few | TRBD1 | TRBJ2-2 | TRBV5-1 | CASTFGQGAGELFF | TGCGCCAGCACCTTCGGACAGGGAGCCGGGGAGCTGTTTTTT
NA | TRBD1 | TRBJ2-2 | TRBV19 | CASRGYRGQTGELFF | TGTGCCAGTAGGGGTTACAGGGGGCAAACCGGGGAGCTGTTTTTT
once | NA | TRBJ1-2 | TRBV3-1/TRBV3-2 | CASSQPGRYGYTF | TGTGCCAGCAGCCAACCGGGACGCTATGGCTACACCTTC
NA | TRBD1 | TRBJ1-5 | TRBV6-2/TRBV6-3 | CASSYGRQGTRNQPQHF | TGTGCCAGCAGTTACGGGAGACAGGGGACGCGCAATCAGCCCCAGCATTTT
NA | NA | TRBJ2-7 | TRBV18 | CASSPVSFYEQYF | TGTGCCAGCTCACCAGTCTCTTTTTACGAGCAGTACTTC
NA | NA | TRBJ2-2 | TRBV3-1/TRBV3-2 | CASSQAGLPTGELFF | TGTGCCAGCAGCCAAGCGGGACTTCCCACCGGGGAGCTGTTTTTT
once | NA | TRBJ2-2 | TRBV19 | CASTRRGTVNTGELFF | TGTGCCAGTACCCGACGAGGGACTGTTAACACCGGGGAGCTGTTTTTT
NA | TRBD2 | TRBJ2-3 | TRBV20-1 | CSASGARGGLTDTQYF | TGCAGTGCTAGTGGGGCCCGGGGGGGCTTAACAGATACGCAGTATTTT
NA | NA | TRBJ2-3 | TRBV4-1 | CASSQEGNLDTQYF | TGCGCCAGCAGCCAAGAGGGGAACTTAGATACGCAGTATTTT
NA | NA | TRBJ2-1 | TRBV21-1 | CANPLAGDSYNEQFF | TGTGCCAACCCACTAGCGGGGGATTCCTACAATGAGCAGTTCTTC
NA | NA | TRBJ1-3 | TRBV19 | CASAPGAIAGNTIYF | TGTGCCAGCGCGCCAGGGGCTATAGCTGGAAACACCATATATTTT
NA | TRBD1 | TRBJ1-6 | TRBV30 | CASKTGAGSPLHF | TGTGCCTCCAAAACAGGGGCAGGCTCACCCCTCCACTTT
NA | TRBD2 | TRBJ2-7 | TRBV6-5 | CASTNRGGYEQYF | TGTGCCAGCACCAATCGCGGGGGGTACGAGCAGTACTTC
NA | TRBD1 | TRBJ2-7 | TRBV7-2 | CASSLAGQGKQYF | TGTGCCAGCAGCTTAGCGGGACAGGGGAAGCAGTACTTC
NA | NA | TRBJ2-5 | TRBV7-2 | CASSLGNRVGETQYF | TGTGCCAGCAGCTTAGGCAACAGGGTAGGAGAGACCCAGTACTTC
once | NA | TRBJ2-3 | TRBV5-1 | CASSLSGRGASGSTDTQYF | TGCGCCAGCAGCTTGTCGGGACGAGGGGCGAGTGGGAGCACAGATACGCAGTATTTT
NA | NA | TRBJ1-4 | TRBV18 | CASSPEVQGGKLFF | TGTGCCAGCTCACCAGAGGTCCAGGGCGGAAAACTGTTTTTT
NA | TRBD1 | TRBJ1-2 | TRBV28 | CASVTGTGVPGYTF | TGTGCCAGCGTAACCGGGACAGGGGTTCCCGGCTACACCTTC
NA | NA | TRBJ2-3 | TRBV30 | CAWSVRGGGGDTQYF | TGTGCCTGGAGTGTACGCGGGGGCGGGGGAGATACGCAGTATTTT
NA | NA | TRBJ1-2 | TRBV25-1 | CASSKRDGGYGYTF | TGTGCCAGCAGTAAACGGGACGGTGGCTATGGCTACACCTTC
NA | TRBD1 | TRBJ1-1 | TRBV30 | CAWSPDRRTEAFF | TGTGCCTGGAGCCCGGACAGGCGAACTGAAGCTTTCTTT
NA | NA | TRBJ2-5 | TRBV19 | CASSLTDQETQYF | TGTGCCAGTAGTTTGACAGACCAAGAGACCCAGTACTTC